This T cell receptor beta chain was sequenced during a study of CD4+ T cells in melanoma. The study, taken as a whole, reports: A reported correlation linked neoantigen-specific CD4+ T cells to CD8+, macrophage and B cell function. Neoantigen-specific CD4+ T cells in melanoma reportedly had diverse differentiation states.

Clones were read by immunoSEQ multiplex PCR, and TCRdb kept only the in-frame ones, dropping some. In the table there are 140,000 or so clones, about 93% of which are singletons. V was clipped by 8 bases and J by 2 bases; unmatched bases: 10. Germline V gene lookup returns CDR1 SGHRS and CDR2 YFSETQ. This CDR3 contains 15 residues. On this clone: Antigen: not known.

The source is a human donor with melanoma. The chain is built from TRBV5-1 and TRBJ2-5; 9 nucleotides match TRBD1. CDR3 coding DNA: TGCGCCAGTGTCAGGTCGACAGGGGGTCAAGAGACCCAGTACTTC. It encodes CASVRSTGGQETQYF.